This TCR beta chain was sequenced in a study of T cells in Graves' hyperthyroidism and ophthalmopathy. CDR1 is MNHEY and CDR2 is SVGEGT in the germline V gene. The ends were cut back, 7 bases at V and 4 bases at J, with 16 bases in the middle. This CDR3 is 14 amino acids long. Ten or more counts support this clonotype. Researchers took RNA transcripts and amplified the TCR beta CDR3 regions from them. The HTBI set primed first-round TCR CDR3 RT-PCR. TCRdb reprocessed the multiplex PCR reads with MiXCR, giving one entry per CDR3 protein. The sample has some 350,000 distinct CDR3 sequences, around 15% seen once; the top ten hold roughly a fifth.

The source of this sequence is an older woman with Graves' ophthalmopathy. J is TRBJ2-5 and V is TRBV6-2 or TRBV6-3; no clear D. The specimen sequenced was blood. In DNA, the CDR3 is TGTGCCAGCACAACAGCGCGGTGGGGAGAGACCCAGTACTTC. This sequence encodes CASTTARWGETQYF.